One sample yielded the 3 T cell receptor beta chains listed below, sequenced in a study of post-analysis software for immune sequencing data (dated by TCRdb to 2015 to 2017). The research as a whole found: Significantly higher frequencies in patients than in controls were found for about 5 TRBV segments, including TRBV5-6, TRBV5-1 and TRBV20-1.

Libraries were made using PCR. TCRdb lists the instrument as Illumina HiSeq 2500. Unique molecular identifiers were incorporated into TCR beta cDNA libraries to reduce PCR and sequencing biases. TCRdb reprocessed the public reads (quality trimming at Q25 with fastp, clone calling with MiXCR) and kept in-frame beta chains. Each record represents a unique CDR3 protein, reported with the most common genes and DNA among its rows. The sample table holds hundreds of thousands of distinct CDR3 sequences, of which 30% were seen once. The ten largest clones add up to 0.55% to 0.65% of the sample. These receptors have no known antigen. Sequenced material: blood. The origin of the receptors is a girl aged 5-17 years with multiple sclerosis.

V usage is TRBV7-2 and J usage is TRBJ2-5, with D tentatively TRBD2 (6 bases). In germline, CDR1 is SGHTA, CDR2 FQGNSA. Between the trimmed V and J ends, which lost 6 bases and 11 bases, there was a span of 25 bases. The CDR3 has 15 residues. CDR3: CASSPGLALYNEQYF. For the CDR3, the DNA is TGTGCCAGCAGTCCAGGGCTAGCGCTATACAATGAGCAGTACTTC.

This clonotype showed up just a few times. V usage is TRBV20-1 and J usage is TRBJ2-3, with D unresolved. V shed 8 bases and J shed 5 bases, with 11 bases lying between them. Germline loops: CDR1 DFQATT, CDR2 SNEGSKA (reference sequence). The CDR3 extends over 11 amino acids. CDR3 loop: CSSPGRDTQYF. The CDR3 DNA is TGCAGTTCCCCCGGTAGAGATACGCAGTATTTT.

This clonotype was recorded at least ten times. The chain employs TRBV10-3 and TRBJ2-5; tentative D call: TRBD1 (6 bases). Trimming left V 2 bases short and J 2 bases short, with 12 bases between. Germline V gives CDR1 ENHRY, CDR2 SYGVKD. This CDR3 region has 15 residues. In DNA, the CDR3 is TGTGCCATCAGTGAGGGGGGCCGATCGCAAGAGACCCAGTACTTC. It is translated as CAISEGGRSQETQYF.